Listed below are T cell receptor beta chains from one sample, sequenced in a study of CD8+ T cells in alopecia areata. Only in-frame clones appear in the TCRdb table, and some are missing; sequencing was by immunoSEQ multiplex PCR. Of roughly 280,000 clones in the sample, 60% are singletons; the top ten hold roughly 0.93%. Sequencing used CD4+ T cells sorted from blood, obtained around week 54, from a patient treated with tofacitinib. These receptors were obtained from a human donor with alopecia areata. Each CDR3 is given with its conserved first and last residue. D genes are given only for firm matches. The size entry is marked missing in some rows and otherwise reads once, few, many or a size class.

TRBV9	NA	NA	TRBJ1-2	CASSPTQGIYGYTF	TGTGCCAGCAGCCCCACCCAGGGGATCTATGGCTACACCTTC
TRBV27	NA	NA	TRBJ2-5	CASSFSMYQETQYF	TGTGCCAGCAGTTTCTCCATGTACCAAGAGACCCAGTACTTC
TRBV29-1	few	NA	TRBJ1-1	CSATTNTEAFF	TGCAGCGCTACGACGAACACTGAAGCTTTCTTT
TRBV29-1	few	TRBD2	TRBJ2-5	CSVGMGGSNQYF	TGCAGCGTTGGGATGGGGGGGAGTAACCAGTACTTC
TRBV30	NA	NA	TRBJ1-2	CAWRWDTSYGYTF	TGTGCCTGGAGGTGGGACACAAGCTATGGCTACACCTTC
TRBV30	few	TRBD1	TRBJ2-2	CAWSALGGAVGELFF	TGTGCCTGGAGTGCCCTAGGGGGCGCGGTTGGGGAGCTGTTTTTT
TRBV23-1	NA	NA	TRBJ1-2	CASPKAGLTANYGYTF	TGCGCCAGTCCAAAGGCGGGTCTAACCGCAAACTATGGCTACACCTTC
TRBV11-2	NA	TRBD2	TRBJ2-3	CASSPGLAGNTDTQYF	TGTGCCAGCAGCCCGGGACTAGCGGGGAACACAGATACGCAGTATTTT
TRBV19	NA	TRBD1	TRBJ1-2	CASSGGQAGYTF	TGTGCCAGTAGTGGCGGACAGGCTGGCTACACCTTC
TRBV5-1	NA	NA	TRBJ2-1	CASSWGPGGDEQFF	TGCGCCAGCAGCTGGGGACCGGGGGGCGATGAGCAGTTCTTC
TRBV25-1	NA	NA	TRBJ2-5	CASTLGETQYF	TGTGCCAGCACCCTGGGAGAGACCCAGTACTTC
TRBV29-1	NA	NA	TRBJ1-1	CSAGRTAEAFF	TGCAGCGCTGGCCGGACAGCTGAAGCTTTCTTT
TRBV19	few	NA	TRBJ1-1	CASSPQDSWRTEAFF	TGTGCCAGTAGTCCACAGGACAGCTGGAGGACTGAAGCTTTCTTT
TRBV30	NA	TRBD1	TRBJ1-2	CACKDRGYGYTF	TGTGCCTGTAAGGACAGGGGCTATGGCTACACCTTC
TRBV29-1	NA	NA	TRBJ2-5	CSVGHNQETQYF	TGCAGCGTTGGCCACAACCAAGAGACCCAGTACTTC
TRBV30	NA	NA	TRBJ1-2	CAWRRPATDGYTF	TGTGCCTGGAGGAGACCTGCGACCGATGGCTACACCTTC
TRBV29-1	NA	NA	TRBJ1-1	CSATGNTEAFF	TGCAGCGCCACAGGGAACACTGAAGCTTTCTTT
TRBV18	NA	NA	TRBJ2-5	CASSPLAETQYF	TGTGCCAGCTCACCACTAGCAGAGACCCAGTACTTC
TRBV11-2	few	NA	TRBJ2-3	CASSLDSIPDTQYF	TGTGCCAGCAGCTTAGACAGTATCCCAGATACGCAGTATTTT
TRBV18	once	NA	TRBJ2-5	CASSPNQETQYF	TGTGCCAGCTCACCGAACCAAGAGACCCAGTACTTC
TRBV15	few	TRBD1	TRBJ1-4	CATSRMRGRTNEKLFF	TGTGCCACCAGCAGGATGAGGGGGCGTACTAATGAAAAACTGTTTTTT
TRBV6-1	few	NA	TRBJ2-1	CASNGNPYNEQFF	TGTGCCAGCAACGGAAACCCCTACAATGAGCAGTTCTTC
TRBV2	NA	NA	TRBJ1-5	CASRSEGSQPQHF	TGTGCCAGCAGGTCGGAGGGTTCTCAGCCCCAGCATTTT
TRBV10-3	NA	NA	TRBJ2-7	CAIPDHSAGEQYF	TGTGCCATCCCCGACCACTCCGCGGGCGAGCAGTACTTC
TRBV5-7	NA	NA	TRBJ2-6	CASSLFSPGANVLTF	TGTGCCAGCAGCTTGTTCAGCCCTGGGGCCAACGTCCTGACTTTC
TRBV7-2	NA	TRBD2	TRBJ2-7	CASSLNSGGSSYEQYF	TGTGCCAGCAGCTTAAATTCCGGGGGGTCCTCCTACGAGCAGTACTTC
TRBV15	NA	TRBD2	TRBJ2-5	CATSRDRLAETQYF	TGTGCCACCAGCAGAGATCGACTAGCGGAGACCCAGTACTTC
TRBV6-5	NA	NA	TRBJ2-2	CASRDLEGNTGELFF	TGTGCCAGCAGGGACTTGGAAGGAAACACCGGGGAGCTGTTTTTT
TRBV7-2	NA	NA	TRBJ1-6	CASSLVRDSPLHF	TGTGCCAGCAGCTTAGTGAGGGATTCACCCCTCCACTTT
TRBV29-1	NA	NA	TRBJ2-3	CSVEELADTQYF	TGCAGCGTTGAAGAACTAGCAGATACGCAGTATTTT
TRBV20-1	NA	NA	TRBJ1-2	CSARDSYGYTF	TGCAGTGCTAGAGACAGCTATGGCTACACCTTC
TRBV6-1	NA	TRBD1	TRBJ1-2	CASSETQGARSGYTF	TGTGCCAGCAGTGAAACCCAGGGGGCGCGGTCTGGCTACACCTTC
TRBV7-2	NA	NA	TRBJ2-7	CASSLQGRTYEQYF	TGTGCCAGCAGCTTACAGGGCAGAACCTACGAGCAGTACTTC
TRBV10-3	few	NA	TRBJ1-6	CAISDVSGSSPLHF	TGTGCCATCAGTGATGTCAGTGGAAGTTCACCCCTCCACTTT
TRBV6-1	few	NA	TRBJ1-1	CASSEIEGFTEAFF	TGTGCCAGCAGTGAGATCGAAGGTTTCACTGAAGCTTTCTTT
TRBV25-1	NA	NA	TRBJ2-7	CASSEYTREQYF	TGTGCCAGCAGTGAATATACGCGCGAGCAGTACTTC
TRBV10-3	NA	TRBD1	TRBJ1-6	CAISRDSSNSPLHF	TGTGCCATCAGCCGGGACAGTAGTAATTCACCCCTCCACTTT
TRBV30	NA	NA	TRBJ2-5	CAWSVLGGRLQETQYF	TGTGCCTGGAGTGTACTGGGAGGACGGTTACAAGAGACCCAGTACTTC
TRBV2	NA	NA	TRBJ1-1	CASSDLGRGGTEAFF	TGTGCCAGCAGTGACCTCGGCAGGGGCGGAACTGAAGCTTTCTTT
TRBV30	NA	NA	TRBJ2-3	CAWSLGGVITDTQYF	TGTGCCTGGAGTCTAGGCGGGGTAATCACAGATACGCAGTATTTT
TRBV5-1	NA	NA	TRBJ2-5	CASSSNRETQYF	TGCGCCAGCAGCTCAAACCGGGAGACCCAGTACTTC
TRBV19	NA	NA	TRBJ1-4	CASTLGRATNEKLFF	TGTGCCAGTACTCTGGGGCGCGCTACTAATGAAAAACTGTTTTTT
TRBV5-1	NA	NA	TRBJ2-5	CASSLAAGALGTQYF	TGCGCCAGCAGCTTGGCCGCAGGGGCCCTCGGGACCCAGTACTTC
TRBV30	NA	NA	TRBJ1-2	CAWSDGGGYTF	TGTGCCTGGAGTGACGGGGGTGGCTACACCTTC
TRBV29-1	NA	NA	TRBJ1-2	CSVSRPPGGYTF	TGCAGCGTTTCTAGGCCGCCCGGGGGCTACACCTTC
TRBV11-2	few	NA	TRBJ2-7	CASSPSRSLYEQYF	TGTGCCAGCAGCCCCTCTCGATCGCTTTACGAGCAGTACTTC
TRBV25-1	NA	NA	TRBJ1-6	CASSDREILNNSPLHF	TGTGCCAGCAGTGACAGGGAGATTTTAAATAATTCACCCCTCCACTTT
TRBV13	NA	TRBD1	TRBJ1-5	CASSLRGGAGQPQHF	TGTGCCAGCAGCTTACGAGGGGGCGCCGGTCAGCCCCAGCATTTT
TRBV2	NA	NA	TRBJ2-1	CASNMGRDEQFF	TGTGCCAGCAATATGGGGCGCGATGAGCAGTTCTTC
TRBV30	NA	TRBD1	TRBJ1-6	CAWSLVGQAYSPLHF	TGTGCCTGGAGTCTAGTTGGACAGGCATATTCACCCCTCCACTTT
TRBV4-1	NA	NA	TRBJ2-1	CASSYPGRAGNEQFF	TGCGCCAGCAGCTACCCGGGACGGGCGGGCAATGAGCAGTTCTTC
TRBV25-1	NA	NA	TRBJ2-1	CASSEYPGLDEQFF	TGTGCCAGCAGTGAATATCCGGGGTTGGATGAGCAGTTCTTC
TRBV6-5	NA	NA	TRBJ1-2	CASRQGTNYGYTF	TGTGCCAGCAGACAGGGAACCAACTATGGCTACACCTTC
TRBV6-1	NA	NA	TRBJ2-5	CATDTALRETQYF	TGTGCCACGGATACAGCTCTCCGGGAGACCCAGTACTTC
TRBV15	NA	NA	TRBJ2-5	CATSRVPPSTGTQYF	TGTGCCACCAGCAGAGTCCCCCCAAGCACAGGGACCCAGTACTTC
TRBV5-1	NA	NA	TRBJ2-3	CASSLGPGDTQYF	TGCGCCAGCAGCTTGGGACCGGGAGATACGCAGTATTTT